This T cell receptor beta chain was sequenced in a study of blood T cell repertoires in COVID-19. Study in general: COVID-19 samples from acute and convalescent phases originated in the United States, Italy and Spain. Nucleic acid was either cDNA or gDNA, and it came from T cells, B-cell-depleted T cells, or PBMCs.

CDR1 is SGDLS and CDR2 is YYNGEE in the germline V gene. Trimming stripped 0 bases from V and 5 bases from J, with 6 bases between. The CDR3 is made up of 13 amino acids. Study processing details: Amplification with reference gene primers provided the estimates of nucleated cell counts. The repertoire was sequenced with immunoSEQ multiplex PCR; TCRdb's copy has only in-frame clones and lacks some. V and J calls and clone size come straight from that table; D and trimming were deduced from the DNA. The sample yields over 60,000 clones, 85% to 90% seen once. Material for sequencing was peripheral blood. This TCR derives from a man older than 75 with acute or convalescent COVID-19. The chain is built from TRBV9 and TRBJ2-4; D gene unclear. CDR3 DNA: TGTGCCAGCAGCGTAGATCCAGAAAACATTCAGTACTTC. It is translated as CASSVDPENIQYF.